Sequencing of this T cell receptor beta chain was carried out in a study of cytomegalovirus exposure and HLA in healthy donors. The wider study: Early on, a data release was issued that held 65 million to 100 million unique TCRs from HLA-typed donors.

Primers included in the PCR were 60 Vbeta and 13 Jbeta primers. The repertoire was sequenced with immunoSEQ multiplex PCR; TCRdb's copy has only in-frame clones and lacks some. This table holds around 190,000 clones, 60% to 80% found once. The ends lost 2 bases at V and 7 bases at J; junction bases unmatched: 6. Germline V CDR1 and CDR2: LGHNA, YNFKEQ. The CDR3 length is 15 residues. The material sequenced was PBMCs. This TCR came from a woman under 40 in good health and CMV-seronegative. The chain combines TRBV4-2 with TRBJ2-1; 9 bases align to TRBD2. The CDR3 DNA follows: TGTGCCAGCAGCCAAATAGCGGGAGATATGAATGAGCAGTTCTTC. It specifies CASSQIAGDMNEQFF.